The 29 T cell receptor beta chains presented below share a single source sample, sequenced in a study of shared clonotypes between healthy human individuals. Repertoires were generated with immunoSEQ multiplex PCR, while TCRdb's copy carries only in-frame clones and drops some. The sample has roughly 1,100,000 clones, roughly 80% seen once. Sequencing was performed on memory CD4+ T cells sorted from blood. Subset specified: CD45RA-negative fraction. Source of these receptors: a man aged 18-30 years in good health.

The V call is TRBV7-2, the J call TRBJ2-3, with D perhaps TRBD1 (6 bases). The CDR3 is 15 residues long. V gave up 4 bases and J gave up 4 bases, with 15 bases separating them. Germline CDR1 SGHTA, CDR2 FQGNSA. CDR3 region: CASSSTRGTPDTQYF. Written as DNA, the CDR3 is TGTGCCAGCAGCTCTACTAGGGGGACGCCAGATACGCAGTATTTT.

V and J are TRBV19 and TRBJ1-1; D gene uncertain. Trimming removed 6 bases from V and 0 bases from J, with 14 bases in between. Per germline, CDR1 LNHDA and CDR2 SQIVND (reference sequence). The CDR3 runs to 15 residues. Written as DNA, the CDR3 is TGTGCCAGTAGCCGAGAGGCAGCCATGAACACTGAAGCTTTCTTT. This translates into CASSREAAMNTEAFF.

This clone was recorded only once. At one end the junction does not follow the germline gene, possibly because of a read error. V gene TRBV7-7 combines with J gene TRBJ2-1, with TRBD2 as a possible D gene (5 bases). The germline V gene encodes CDR1 SSHAT and CDR2 FNYEAQ (reference sequence). This CDR3 is 14 amino acids long. DNA for the CDR3: TGTGCTAGCAGCTTAAGCGGCGGGCGTAATGAGCAGTTCTTC. It specifies CASSLSGGRNEQFF.

This sequence joins TRBV5-1 and TRBJ2-2; D is tentatively TRBD1 or TRBD2 (5 bases each). Trimming cost V 4 bases and J 1 base, with 11 bases left between them. Germline CDR1 and CDR2: SGHRS and YFSETQ. The CDR3 runs 15 residues. The CDR3 nucleotides read TGCGCCAGCAGCCCGGGACGCCAGAACACCGGGGAGCTGTTTTTT. This gives the protein CASSPGRQNTGELFF.

The chain recombines TRBV7-2 with TRBJ1-3; no firm D call. This CDR3 region has 14 residues. Germline loops: CDR1 SGHTA, CDR2 FQGNSA. The V end lost 5 bases, the J end lost 4 bases, and 12 bases lay between the germline ends. The CDR3 is CASSPSGSGNTIYF. In nucleotides, the CDR3 is TGTGCCAGCAGCCCCTCAGGATCAGGAAACACCATATATTTT.

V gene TRBV6-1 combines with J gene TRBJ2-1, with D possibly being TRBD2 (6 bases). V lost 11 bases and J lost 7, with 15 bases in between. From germline, CDR1 is MNHNS and CDR2 SASEGT. This CDR3 is 12 amino acids long. This chain's CDR3 is CAAGGRGNEQFF. The DNA for the CDR3 is TGTGCCGCCGGAGGGAGAGGAAATGAGCAGTTCTTC.

In this sample, this clone turned up a few times. The rearrangement uses TRBV7-2 and TRBJ1-2; D gene ambiguous. CDR3 length: 12 residues. Per germline, CDR1 SGHTA and CDR2 FQGNSA. Trimming shortened V by 5 bases and J by 10 bases, and 14 bases separated the two germline ends. The CDR3 DNA is TGTGCCAGCAGCATGGGTTGGGTGGACTACACCTTC. This gives the protein CASSMGWVDYTF.

V and J are TRBV2 and TRBJ1-3, with unresolved D. This CDR3 comprises 12 residues. V was clipped by 5 bases and J by 3 bases, with 5 bases between them. Germline V lookup: CDR1 SNHLY, CDR2 FYNNEI. DNA for the CDR3: TGTGCCAGCAGTTTTAGTGGAAACACCATATATTTT. Encoded protein: CASSFSGNTIYF.

The CDR3 nucleotides read TGCGCCAGCAGCCAAGTCCTAGCGGGAGTAAATGAGCAGTTCTTC. The encoded protein is CASSQVLAGVNEQFF. The V and J genes are TRBV4-3 and TRBJ2-1; 10 nucleotides line up with TRBD2. V was pared by 1 base and J by 7 bases, with 4 bases of the junction left unmatched. The germline V gene has CDR1 LGHNA and CDR2 YSLEER. The CDR3 contains 15 residues.

CDR3 sequence reads: CASNHGRVNSYNEQFF. DNA for the CDR3: TGTGCCAGCAACCATGGACGGGTCAACTCCTACAATGAGCAGTTCTTC. The chain recombines TRBV5-6 with TRBJ2-1; D ambiguous. Looked up from germline, CDR1 is SGHDT and CDR2 is YYEEEE. V was trimmed by 6 bases and J by 0 bases, leaving 16 bases between them. The CDR3 has 16 amino acids.

CDR3 bases: TGTGCCATCAGTCGGGAGCCCCCACTCAATGAGCAGTTCTTC. Encoded protein: CAISREPPLNEQFF. This rearrangement joins TRBV10-3 to TRBJ2-1; weak D call: TRBD2 (6 bases). CDR3 length: 14 amino acids. V dropped 5 bases and J dropped 6 bases, with 14 bases sitting between them. Germline CDR1 ENHRY, CDR2 SYGVKD.

This chain links TRBV13 with TRBJ2-5, with TRBD2 identical over 11 bases. Germline loops: CDR1 PRHDT, CDR2 FYEKMQ (reference sequence). J lost 1 base, V lost 5 bases, and 6 bases had no gene match. CDR3 length: 16 residues. CDR3 DNA sequence: TGTGCCAGCAGCCCGGGGGGACTAGCGGTCCAAGAGACCCAGTACTTC. The encoded protein is CASSPGGLAVQETQYF.

J is TRBJ1-5 and V is TRBV7-8; D remains ambiguous. Deletions cut 1 base from V and 5 bases from J, with 0 bases between. Germline lookup yields CDR1 SGHVS and CDR2 FQNEAQ. The CDR3 has 11 residues. CDR3 nucleotides: TGTGCCAGCAGCTTAGATCAGCCCCAGCATTTT. Translation gives CASSLDQPQHF.

The CDR3 DNA reads TGTGCCAGCAGCGTAGAGCAAGGAAACACCATATATTTT. Translation gives CASSVEQGNTIYF. The rearrangement links TRBV7-6 to TRBJ1-3; the D is unclear. This CDR3 contains 13 residues. CDR1 SGHVS and CDR2 FNYEAQ come from the germline V gene. V dropped 5 bases and J dropped 4 bases, with 9 bases sitting between them.

V usage is TRBV18 and J usage is TRBJ1-5; D is perhaps TRBD1 (5 bases). V dropped 4 bases and J dropped 4 bases, with 11 bases sitting between them. CDR1 KGHSH and CDR2 LQKENI come from the germline V gene. The CDR3 loop spans 14 amino acids. As DNA, the CDR3 is TGTGCCAGCTCACAAGCCCGGGGGAATCAGCCCCAGCATTTT. Amino acids: CASSQARGNQPQHF.

The genes are TRBV27 and TRBJ2-4, with D perhaps matching TRBD1 or TRBD2 (6 bases each). Trimming pared 9 bases from V and 2 bases from J, leaving 11 bases between. CDR1 and CDR2 from the germline V gene are MNHEY and SMNVEV (reference sequence). The CDR3 has 13 amino acids. As DNA, the CDR3 is TGTGCCAGTTGGGGGGCGTCCAAAAACATTCAGTACTTC. It is translated as CASWGASKNIQYF.

The rearrangement links TRBV6-5 to TRBJ2-7; the match to TRBD2 covers 10 bases. The germline V gene has CDR1 MNHEY and CDR2 SVGAGI. This CDR3 contains 12 residues. V lost 8 bases to trimming and J lost 6 bases; unmatched junction nucleotides: 4. For the CDR3, the DNA is TGTGCCAGCGGAATAGCGGGAGGCGAGCAGTACTTC. Its translation: CASGIAGGEQYF.

The CDR3 nucleotides read TGCGCCAGCAGCTTTGCAGTGATGACAGGGTACAATGAGCAGTTCTTC. Its translation: CASSFAVMTGYNEQFF. The chain combines TRBV5-1 with TRBJ2-1; 7 bases map to TRBD1. Trimming cost V 2 bases and J 4 bases; bases outside gene matches: 9. In germline, CDR1 is SGHRS, CDR2 YFSETQ. This CDR3 region has 16 residues.

The chain combines TRBV6-6 with TRBJ1-1; 7 bases match TRBD1. V was clipped by 2 bases and J by 1 base; unmatched bases: 1. This CDR3 region has 14 residues. Germline V CDR1 and CDR2: MNHNY, SVGAGI (reference sequence). CDR3 nucleotide sequence: TGTGCCAGCAGTTACGGGGACAGGAACACTGAAGCTTTCTTT. Its protein product is CASSYGDRNTEAFF.

V is TRBV19 and J is TRBJ1-2; 7 nucleotides align to TRBD1. In germline, CDR1 is LNHDA, CDR2 SQIVND (reference sequence). This CDR3 region has 17 residues. V lost 4 bases, J lost 4 bases, and 15 bases stayed unmatched. The CDR3 loop reads CASSTRPYRGVTYGYTF. CDR3 DNA sequence: TGTGCCAGTAGTACACGCCCCTACAGGGGAGTCACCTATGGCTACACCTTC. Based on the CDR3 plus reference TRBV19 and TRBJ1-2, the full variable domain is DGGITQSPKYLFRKEGQNVTLSCEQNLNHDAMYWYRQDPGQGLRLIYYSQIVNDFQKGDIAEGYSVSREKKESFPLTVTSAQKNPTAFYLCASSTRPYRGVTYGYTFGSGTRLTVV.

This clone was found a few times. The same CDR3 is also encoded by other DNA sequences in this sample. The chain couples TRBV27 to TRBJ2-7; D may be TRBD1 (5 bases). The CDR3 loop spans 14 amino acids. CDR1 MNHEY and CDR2 SMNVEV come from the germline V gene (reference sequence). Trimming left V 5 bases short and J 3 bases short, with 14 bases between. The CDR3 spells CASSPRRGGYEQYF. CDR3 bases: TGTGCCAGCAGTCCTCGTAGGGGCGGCTACGAGCAGTACTTC.

V and J are TRBV25-1 and TRBJ2-1; D is possibly TRBD2 (6 bases). Germline-derived CDR1 and CDR2 are MGHDK and SYGVNS. This CDR3 spans 15 amino acids. Trimming took off 4 bases at V and 2 bases at J, with 12 bases between the two ends. CDR3 bases: TGTGCCAGCAGTGGAGCTCGGGGGACCTACAATGAGCAGTTCTTC. The encoded protein is CASSGARGTYNEQFF.

The gene calls are TRBV10-3 and TRBJ2-1; D unresolved. The germline V gene encodes CDR1 ENHRY and CDR2 SYGVKD. CDR3 size: 13 residues. Trimming left V 10 bases short and J 2 bases short, with 12 bases between. The DNA of the CDR3 is TGTGCCACCTCTGAGGAGCCCTACAATGAGCAGTTCTTC. As protein: CATSEEPYNEQFF.

This clone has just a few counts. At one of its ends the junction is not consistent with the germline gene, which may arise from a read error. The rearrangement joins TRBV7-7 to TRBJ1-1; D unresolved. The CDR3 consists of 13 residues. Germline V gene lookup returns CDR1 SSHAT and CDR2 FNYEAQ (reference sequence). DNA for the CDR3: TGTGCTAGCAGCCGTGGACTGAACACTGAAGCTTTCTTT. It encodes CASSRGLNTEAFF.

This chain connects TRBV2 to TRBJ2-3; maybe TRBD1 (7 bases). This CDR3 is 12 amino acids long. CDR1 and CDR2 from the germline V gene are SNHLY and FYNNEI. Trimming shortened V by 6 bases and J by 7 bases, and 11 bases separated the two germline ends. The CDR3 region has the DNA TGTGCCAGCAGGCGGGACAGAAATACGCAGTATTTT. Amino acid sequence: CASRRDRNTQYF. The variable domain in full, completed from reference TRBV2 and TRBJ2-3, reads EPEVTQTPSHQVTQMGQEVILRCVPISNHLYFYWYRQILGQKVEFLVSFYNNEISEKSEIFDDQFSVERPDGSNFTLKIRSTKLEDSAMYFCASRRDRNTQYFGPGTRLTVL.

Note on this clone: The same CDR3 arises from other DNA sequences in this sample as well. The J gene is TRBJ2-1, the V gene TRBV20-1, with no clear D. Trimming cost V 3 bases and J 7 bases, with 7 bases left between them. The CDR3 has 11 residues. Germline lookup yields CDR1 DFQATT and CDR2 SNEGSKA (reference sequence). CDR3 sequence (DNA): TGCAGTGCTAGCAACAAGAATGAGCAGTTCTTC. Translated: CSASNKNEQFF.

The chain combines TRBV10-1 with TRBJ2-5; D is unresolved. The CDR3 runs 14 residues. Germline CDR1 reads WNHNN; CDR2 reads SYGVQD (reference sequence). Trimming cost V 0 bases and J 5 bases, with 10 bases left between them. The CDR3 region has the DNA TGCGCCAGCAGTGAGTCTGGCCGTAAGGAGACCCAGTACTTC. This translates into CASSESGRKETQYF.

V gene TRBV5-1 combines with J gene TRBJ2-5; D assignment may be TRBD1 or TRBD2 (5 bases each). This CDR3 has 15 amino acids. Trimming pared 7 bases from V and 5 bases from J, leaving 21 bases between. Germline CDR1 and CDR2: SGHRS and YFSETQ. The CDR3 sequence is CASGKDGTDMETQYF. CDR3 sequence (DNA): TGCGCCAGCGGGAAAGACGGGACGGATATGGAGACCCAGTACTTC. Full variable domain (missing parts from reference TRBV5-1 and TRBJ2-5): KAGVTQTPRYLIKTRGQQVTLSCSPISGHRSVSWYQQTPGQGLQFLFEYFSETQRNKGNFPGRFSGRQFSNSRSEMNVSTLELGDSALYLCASGKDGTDMETQYFGPGTRLLVL.

This clone was seen a single time. The V and J genes are TRBV29-1 and TRBJ1-5; TRBD1 aligns across 9 bases. CDR1 and CDR2 (germline): SQVTM, ANQGSEA. V gave up 3 bases and J gave up 6 bases; unmatched junction bases: 9. This CDR3 is 15 amino acids long. CDR3: CSVEFPGTGPQPQHF. The CDR3 DNA sequence: TGCAGCGTTGAGTTTCCCGGGACAGGGCCTCAGCCCCAGCATTTT.